These 16 T cell receptor beta chains share one sample of origin, sequenced in a study of molecular identifiers for immune sequencing clone quantification. From the PCR reads, TCRdb called clonotypes with MiXCR, one entry per CDR3 protein. The sample lists about 640,000 distinct CDR3 sequences; roughly 21% were seen once. Sequenced material: naive CD8+ T cells from blood, with Jurkat cell RNA spiked in. Subset noted: FACS-sorted CD8+CD4-CCR7+CD45RA+ naive T cells. All receptors derive from a human donor in good health. Some libraries in this study had Jurkat cell RNA spiked in.

This clonotype was counted once. The chain uses TRBV3-2 and TRBJ2-5. TRBV3-2 is a known pseudogene. This CDR3 contains 15 residues. The CDR3 region has the DNA TGTGCCAGCAGCCCAAGTAACTCTGGGTCCGAGACCCAGTACTTC. Translated: CASSPSNSGSETQYF.

As concerns this clonotype: This may stem from a read error, because a much larger clone lies one nucleotide away. V gene TRBV6-1 combines with J gene TRBJ2-1; D is ambiguous. Germline lookup yields CDR1 MNHNS and CDR2 SASEGT. This CDR3 comprises 13 residues. V lost 5 bases, J lost 5 bases, and 10 bases lay in between. The CDR3 sequence: CASSTQENNEQFF. CDR3 sequence (DNA): TGTGCCAGCAGTACGCAGGAGAACAATGAGCAGTTCTTC.

This clonotype was detected only a few times. The rearrangement links TRBV29-1 to TRBJ2-3; unclear D gene. The germline CDR1 and CDR2 sequences are SQVTM and ANQGSEA. Trimming removed 7 bases from V and 2 bases from J, with 13 bases in between. The CDR3 totals 13 residues. CDR3 in DNA: TGCAGCGCCACCACCGACTCCACAGATACGCAGTATTTT. It encodes CSATTDSTDTQYF.

As concerns this clonotype: A much larger clone differs by one base, so this may be a read error. J is TRBJ2-5 and V is TRBV11-2; 8 nucleotides match TRBD2. Losses at the gene ends were 8 bases for V and 1 base for J; bases not matched to a gene: 12. The CDR3 has 16 residues. Germline V gene lookup returns CDR1 SGHAT and CDR2 FQNNGV. CDR3 sequence (DNA): TGTGCCAGCGGCCCCGGGGAGCGGGGGTTCCAAGAGACCCAGTACTTC. This gives the protein CASGPGERGFQETQYF.

The chain employs TRBV27 and TRBJ2-3, with no clear D. CDR1 and CDR2 (germline): MNHEY, SMNVEV (reference sequence). Trimming took 6 bases from V and 2 from J, leaving 21 bases between them. This CDR3 contains 17 residues. This chain's CDR3 is CASRHLVDTPHTDTQYF. The CDR3 nucleotides are TGTGCCAGCAGACATTTGGTAGACACTCCGCACACAGATACGCAGTATTTT.

The chain's CDR3 is CATSGLTGGTKETQYF. In DNA, the CDR3 is TGTGCCACCAGTGGTTTAACCGGGGGGACTAAAGAGACCCAGTACTTC. The chain joins TRBV24-1 to TRBJ2-5; 7 nucleotides match TRBD2. Per the germline V gene, CDR1 is KGHDR and CDR2 is SFDVKD. V lost 5 bases, J lost 3 bases, and 11 bases stayed unmatched. The CDR3 totals 16 residues.

This clonotype was recorded many times. V usage is TRBV6-5 and J usage is TRBJ1-1, with D possibly TRBD1 on 6 matching bases. The V and J ends lost 2 bases and 8 bases respectively, with 9 bases between them. The CDR3 spans 12 residues. Germline V gives CDR1 MNHEY, CDR2 SVGAGI. The CDR3 is CASSYVGGEAFF. CDR3 coding DNA: TGTGCCAGCAGTTACGTAGGGGGGGAAGCTTTCTTT.

This clonotype was detected many times. The J gene is TRBJ2-3, the V gene TRBV15; tentatively, D is TRBD2 (5 bases). Germline CDR1 is LNHNV and CDR2 is YYDKDF (reference sequence). The CDR3 covers 14 residues. Trimming removed 1 base from V and 2 bases from J, with 7 bases in between. For the CDR3, the DNA is TGTGCCACCAGCAGAGCGGGGAACACAGATACGCAGTATTTT. Residues: CATSRAGNTDTQYF. Filled out from reference TRBV15 and TRBJ2-3, the complete variable domain reads DAMVIQNPRYQVTQFGKPVTLSCSQTLNHNVMYWYQQKSSQAPKLLFHYYDKDFNNEADTPDNFQSRRPNTSFCFLDIRSPGLGDTAMYLCATSRAGNTDTQYFGPGTRLTVL.

This clonotype was detected only once. The chain couples TRBV27 to TRBJ2-7; possibly TRBD2 for D (6 bases). CDR3 length: 14 residues. CDR1 and CDR2 (germline): MNHEY, SMNVEV (reference sequence). Trimming shortened V by 5 bases and J by 4 bases, and 15 bases separated the two germline ends. The CDR3 DNA is TGTGCCAGCAGTCATAGCGGAGGAGGATACGAGCAGTACTTC. Its protein is CASSHSGGGYEQYF.

This clonotype has ten or more counts. The chain has TRBV28 and TRBJ2-3, with D uncertain. The germline gives CDR1 MDHEN, CDR2 SYDVKM. Trimming took off 1 base at V and 5 bases at J, with 7 bases between the two ends. The CDR3 sequence is 13 residues long. The CDR3 region has the DNA TGTGCCAGCAGTTTATTCCGAGAAGATACGCAGTATTTT. This sequence encodes CASSLFREDTQYF.

This clonotype was seen ten or more times. The gene calls are TRBV20-1 and TRBJ2-7; 8 bases fit TRBD2. The J segment lost 3 bases and the V segment lost 2 bases, leaving 6 bases of the junction unmatched. The germline gives CDR1 DFQATT, CDR2 SNEGSKA (reference sequence). This CDR3 has 14 residues. The CDR3 region is CSARSQREIYEQYF. The CDR3 coding sequence is TGCAGTGCTAGATCCCAGCGGGAGATCTACGAGCAGTACTTC.

The table lists this clonotype with many counts. This chain uses TRBV14 with TRBJ2-7, with TRBD2 matching over 7 bases. CDR3 size: 17 residues. In germline, CDR1 is SGHDN, CDR2 FVKESK. V was pared by 2 bases and J by 4 bases, with 14 bases of the junction left unmatched. The CDR3 region has the DNA TGTGCCAGCAGCCAACAAGGGTTCGTGACTAGCAGTTACGAGCAGTACTTC. Its protein is CASSQQGFVTSSYEQYF.

This clonotype was recorded many times. This CDR3 is CASSLYWTPELGYTF. CDR3 nucleotide sequence: TGTGCCAGCAGCTTATATTGGACACCTGAGCTAGGCTACACCTTC. The chain recombines TRBV7-8 with TRBJ1-2, with D possibly TRBD1 on 5 matching bases. The CDR3 totals 15 residues. The germline gives CDR1 SGHVS, CDR2 FQNEAQ. Trimming took off 2 bases at V and 8 bases at J, with 18 bases between the two ends. The whole variable domain, remainder taken from reference TRBV7-8 and TRBJ1-2, is GAGVSQSPRYKVAKRGQDVALRCDPISGHVSLFWYQQALGQGPEFLTYFQNEAQLDKSGLPSDRFFAERPEGSVSTLKIQRTQQEDSAVYLCASSLYWTPELGYTFGSGTRLTVV.

Only a few counts were recorded for this clonotype. The CDR3 protein is CASSLYRDRVGNNSPLHF. CDR3 in DNA: TGTGCCAGCAGCTTGTATCGGGACAGGGTCGGGAACAATTCACCCCTCCACTTT. The chain has TRBV5-6 and TRBJ1-6; 9 bases align to TRBD1. The ends lost 1 base at V and 7 bases at J; junction bases unmatched: 12. This CDR3 has 18 amino acids. Germline V gene lookup returns CDR1 SGHDT and CDR2 YYEEEE.

This rearrangement joins TRBV28 to TRBJ2-7; TRBD1 matches at 7 bases. The junction had 7 bases not matched to a gene; V was cut back by 5 bases and J by 0 bases. The germline gives CDR1 MDHEN, CDR2 SYDVKM. The CDR3 consists of 15 residues. Here the CDR3 DNA reads TGTGCCAGCAGTGCGGACAGGCAGAGCTCCTACGAGCAGTACTTC. It translates to CASSADRQSSYEQYF. The whole variable domain, filled in from reference TRBV28 and TRBJ2-7, reads DVKVTQSSRYLVKRTGEKVFLECVQDMDHENMFWYRQDPGLGLRLIYFSYDVKMKEKGDIPEGYSVSREKKERFSLILESASTNQTSMYLCASSADRQSSYEQYFGPGTRLTVT.

This clonotype was seen at least ten times. The chain carries TRBV10-3 and TRBJ2-7, with D perhaps being TRBD1 or TRBD2 (6 bases each). The V gene's germline CDR1 is ENHRY and CDR2 SYGVKD. The germline V and J ends were trimmed by 4 bases and 1 base, with 17 bases remaining between them. CDR3 length: 16 amino acids. Here the CDR3 reads CAISAEGGMDSYEQYF. As DNA, the CDR3 is TGTGCCATCAGTGCTGAAGGGGGGATGGATTCCTACGAGCAGTACTTC.